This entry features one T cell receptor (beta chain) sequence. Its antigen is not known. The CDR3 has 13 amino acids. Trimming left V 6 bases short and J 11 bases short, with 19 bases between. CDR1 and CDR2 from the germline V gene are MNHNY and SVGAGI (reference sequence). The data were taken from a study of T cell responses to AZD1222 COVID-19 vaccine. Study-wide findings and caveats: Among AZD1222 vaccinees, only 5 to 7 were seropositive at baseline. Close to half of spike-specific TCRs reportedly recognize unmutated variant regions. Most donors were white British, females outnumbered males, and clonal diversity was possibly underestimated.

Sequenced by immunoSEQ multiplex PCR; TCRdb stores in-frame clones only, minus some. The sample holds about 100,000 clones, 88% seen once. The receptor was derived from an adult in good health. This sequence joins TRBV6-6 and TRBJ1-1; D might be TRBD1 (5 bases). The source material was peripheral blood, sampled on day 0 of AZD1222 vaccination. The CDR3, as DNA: TGTGCCAGCAGCCGGTCGGGGGGGAGGGACGCTTTCTTT. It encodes CASSRSGGRDAFF.